This T cell receptor beta chain stems from a study of blood T cell repertoires in COVID-19. Background on the study: Italy, Spain and the United States were the sources of the convalescent and acute COVID-19 samples. In each case, the material was cDNA or gDNA derived from T cells, B-cell-depleted T cells, or PBMCs.

The CDR3 is 15 amino acids. Germline values: CDR1 LNHNV, CDR2 YYDKDF (reference sequence). V lost 6 bases to trimming and J lost 4 bases; unmatched junction nucleotides: 11. As originally analysed: The assay estimated nucleated cells by amplifying reference gene primers. Clones were sequenced by immunoSEQ multiplex PCR, and TCRdb holds only the in-frame ones, with some missing. That table is the source of V, J and clone size, and D and trimming were worked out from the DNA. Seen here are 99,000 or so clones, approximately 80% observed once, and the top ten hold approximately 9%. This sequence originates from a woman aged 70 to 79 with acute or convalescent COVID-19. The rearrangement links TRBV15 to TRBJ2-7; TRBD2 agrees at 8 bases. The specimen was peripheral blood. CDR3 residues: CATSPRGGGEYEQYF. In DNA form, the CDR3 reads TGTGCCACCAGTCCCCGGGGGGGAGGAGAGTACGAGCAGTACTTC. Full variable domain (remainder filled in from reference TRBV15 and TRBJ2-7): DAMVIQNPRYQVTQFGKPVTLSCSQTLNHNVMYWYQQKSSQAPKLLFHYYDKDFNNEADTPDNFQSRRPNTSFCFLDIRSPGLGDTAMYLCATSPRGGGEYEQYFGPGTRLTVT.